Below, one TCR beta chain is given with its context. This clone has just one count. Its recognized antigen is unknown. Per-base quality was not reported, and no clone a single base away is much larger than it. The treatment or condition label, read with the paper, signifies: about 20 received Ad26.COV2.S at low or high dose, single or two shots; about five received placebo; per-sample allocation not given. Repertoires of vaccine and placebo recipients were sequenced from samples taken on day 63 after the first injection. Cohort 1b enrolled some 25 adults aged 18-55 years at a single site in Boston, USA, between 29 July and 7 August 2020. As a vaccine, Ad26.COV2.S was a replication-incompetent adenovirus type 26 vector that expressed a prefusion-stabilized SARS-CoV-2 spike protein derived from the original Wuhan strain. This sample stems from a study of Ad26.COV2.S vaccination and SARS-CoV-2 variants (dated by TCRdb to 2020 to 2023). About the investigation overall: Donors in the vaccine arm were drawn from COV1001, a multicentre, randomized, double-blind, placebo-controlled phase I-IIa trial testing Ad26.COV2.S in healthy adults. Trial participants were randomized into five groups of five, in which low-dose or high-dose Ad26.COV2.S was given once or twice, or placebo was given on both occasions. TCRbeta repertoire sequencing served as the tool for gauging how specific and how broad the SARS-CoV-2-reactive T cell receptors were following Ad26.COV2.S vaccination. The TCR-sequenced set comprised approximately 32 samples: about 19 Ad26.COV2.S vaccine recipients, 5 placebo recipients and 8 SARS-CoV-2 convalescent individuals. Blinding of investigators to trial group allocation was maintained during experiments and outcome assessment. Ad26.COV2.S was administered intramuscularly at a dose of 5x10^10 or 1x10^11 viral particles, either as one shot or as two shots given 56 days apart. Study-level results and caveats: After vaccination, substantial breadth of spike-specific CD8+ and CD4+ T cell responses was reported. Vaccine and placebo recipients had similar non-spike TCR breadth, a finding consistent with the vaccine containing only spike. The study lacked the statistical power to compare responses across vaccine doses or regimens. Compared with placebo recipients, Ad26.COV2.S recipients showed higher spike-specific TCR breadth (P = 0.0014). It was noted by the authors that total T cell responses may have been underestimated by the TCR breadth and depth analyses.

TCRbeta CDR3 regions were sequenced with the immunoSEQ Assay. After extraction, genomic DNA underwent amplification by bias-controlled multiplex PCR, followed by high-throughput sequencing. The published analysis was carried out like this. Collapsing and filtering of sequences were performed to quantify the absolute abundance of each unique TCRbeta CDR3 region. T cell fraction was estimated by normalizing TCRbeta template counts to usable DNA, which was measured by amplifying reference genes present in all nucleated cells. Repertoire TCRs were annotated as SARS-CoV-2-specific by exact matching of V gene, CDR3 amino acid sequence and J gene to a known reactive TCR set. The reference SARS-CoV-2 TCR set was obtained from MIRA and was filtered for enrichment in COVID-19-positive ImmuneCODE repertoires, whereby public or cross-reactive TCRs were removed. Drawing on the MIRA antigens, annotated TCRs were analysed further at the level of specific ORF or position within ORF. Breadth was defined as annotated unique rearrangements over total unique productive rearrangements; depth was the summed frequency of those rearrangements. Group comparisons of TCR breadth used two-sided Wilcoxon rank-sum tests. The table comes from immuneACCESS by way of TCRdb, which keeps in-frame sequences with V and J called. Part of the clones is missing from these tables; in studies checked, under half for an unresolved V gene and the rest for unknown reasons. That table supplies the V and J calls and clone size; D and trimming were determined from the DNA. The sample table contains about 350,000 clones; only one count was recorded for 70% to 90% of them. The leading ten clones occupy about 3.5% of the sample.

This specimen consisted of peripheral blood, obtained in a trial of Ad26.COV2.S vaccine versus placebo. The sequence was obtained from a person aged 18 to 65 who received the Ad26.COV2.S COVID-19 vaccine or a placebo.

CDR3 reads: CASSYLGTGDASNYGYTF. In nucleotides, the sequence is TGTGCCAGCAGTTATCTTGGGACAGGGGATGCCAGTAACTATGGCTACACCTTC. The chain uses TRBV27 and TRBJ1-2, and 10 junction bases match TRBD1. CDR3 length: 18 amino acids, cysteine to phenylalanine. Just CDR3 DNA is preserved here, 54 bases in frame from base 1. Trimming takes 4 bases off V and 1 base off J; junction bases not matched to a gene: 12. CDR1 and CDR2 are read off the germline V gene (reference sequence) as MNHEY and SMNVEV.